These T cell receptor beta chains were read from a single sample in a study of cytomegalovirus exposure and HLA in healthy donors. Data came from immunoSEQ multiplex PCR; TCRdb stores just in-frame clones and leaves some out. Of 85,000 to 100,000 clones listed, roughly three quarters are singletons. Sequencing was performed on PBMCs. The receptor source for this set is a male donor in good health and CMV-seropositive. CDR3s include the opening cysteine and the closing phenylalanine or tryptophan. The D gene is left open where the match is weak. Clone sizes are given selectively: once, few, many, or a class where the clone is expanded.

D gene: TRBD1; J gene: TRBJ1-3; V gene: TRBV2; clone size: few; CDR3 protein: CASRKTGAGNTIYF; CDR3 DNA: TGTGCCAGCAGGAAGACAGGGGCTGGAAACACCATATATTTT
D gene: NA; J gene: TRBJ2-7; V gene: TRBV5-4; clone size: NA; CDR3 protein: CASSLGAGTAFSYEQYF; CDR3 DNA: TGTGCCAGCAGCTTGGGGGCGGGGACGGCTTTCTCCTACGAGCAGTACTTC
D gene: NA; J gene: TRBJ1-2; V gene: TRBV19; clone size: NA; CDR3 protein: CASSMAGSNYGYTF; CDR3 DNA: TGTGCCAGTAGTATGGCGGGATCCAACTATGGCTACACCTTC
D gene: NA; J gene: TRBJ2-7; V gene: TRBV27; clone size: NA; CDR3 protein: CASSLIQGYEQYF; CDR3 DNA: TGTGCCAGCAGTTTAATACAGGGTTACGAGCAGTACTTC
D gene: NA; J gene: TRBJ1-5; V gene: TRBV10-2; clone size: NA; CDR3 protein: CASSPTGGNQPQHF; CDR3 DNA: TGCGCCAGCAGCCCGACAGGAGGCAATCAGCCCCAGCATTTT
D gene: TRBD1; J gene: TRBJ1-1; V gene: TRBV5-1; clone size: NA; CDR3 protein: CASSLGTGVMNTEAFF; CDR3 DNA: TGCGCCAGCAGCTTGGGGACAGGGGTAATGAACACTGAAGCTTTCTTT
D gene: NA; J gene: TRBJ1-1; V gene: TRBV27; clone size: NA; CDR3 protein: CASSLTLNTEAFF; CDR3 DNA: TGTGCCAGCAGTCTGACACTTAACACTGAAGCTTTCTTT
D gene: NA; J gene: TRBJ2-3; V gene: TRBV6-5; clone size: NA; CDR3 protein: CATAPIGSFRDTQYF; CDR3 DNA: TGTGCCACCGCACCCATAGGGAGCTTTCGAGATACGCAGTATTTT
D gene: TRBD2; J gene: TRBJ2-1; V gene: TRBV5-1; clone size: NA; CDR3 protein: CASSTGTSGVSSYNEQFF; CDR3 DNA: TGCGCCAGCAGCACGGGGACTAGCGGGGTTAGCTCCTACAATGAGCAGTTCTTC
D gene: NA; J gene: TRBJ1-2; V gene: TRBV30; clone size: NA; CDR3 protein: CAWSPGGYTF; CDR3 DNA: TGTGCCTGGAGCCCGGGTGGCTACACCTTC